This is a list of T cell receptor beta chains from one sample in a study of cytomegalovirus exposure and HLA in healthy donors. The repertoire was sequenced with immunoSEQ multiplex PCR; TCRdb's copy has only in-frame clones and lacks some. This repertoire shows roughly 150,000 clones, around four fifths found once; its top ten account for around 2%. Sequencing input: PBMCs. These receptors were collected from a man aged 25 to 40 in good health and CMV-seropositive. The CDR3 runs from the conserved cysteine through the conserved F or W. Each record gives: clone size, J gene, D gene, V gene, CDR3 DNA, CDR3 protein. The D gene is left open where the match is weak. Clone size is given for some rows only: seen once, a few or many times, or a class if the clone is expanded.

size: -
J: TRBJ2-3
D: TRBD1
V: TRBV15
DNA: TGTGCCACCAGCCCGTCGCCCACGGGACAGGGAACAGATACGCAGTATTTT
CDR3: CATSPSPTGQGTDTQYF

size: -
J: TRBJ2-6
D: TRBD2
V: TRBV7-3
DNA: TGTGCCAGCAGCTTTGAGGGAGGGACTGGGGCCAACGTCCTGACTTTC
CDR3: CASSFEGGTGANVLTF

size: once
J: TRBJ2-5
D: TRBD2
V: TRBV13
DNA: TGTGCCAGCAGCCGAGTCCAGGGAGGGACGTACCAAGAGACCCAGTACTTC
CDR3: CASSRVQGGTYQETQYF

size: -
J: TRBJ1-1
D: TRBD1
V: TRBV7-2
DNA: TGTGCCAGCAGCTTACGGCAGGGGGCGATAGAAGCTTTCTTT
CDR3: CASSLRQGAIEAFF

size: -
J: TRBJ2-7
D: TRBD2
V: TRBV5-6
DNA: TGTGCCAGCAGCACCTTAGCGGGGGGGCCCTACGAGCAGTACTTC
CDR3: CASSTLAGGPYEQYF

size: -
J: TRBJ2-5
D: -
V: TRBV12-5
DNA: TGTGCTAGTGGTTACCTACAGGGATCCGAGACCCAGTACTTC
CDR3: CASGYLQGSETQYF

size: -
J: TRBJ2-1
D: -
V: TRBV7-2
DNA: TGTGCCAGCAGCTTAGTTGGCGTTAGGGGCAATGAGCAGTTCTTC
CDR3: CASSLVGVRGNEQFF

size: -
J: TRBJ2-3
D: -
V: TRBV5-4
DNA: TGTGCCAGCAGCTCCGCGGTGATGAGCACAGATACGCAGTATTTT
CDR3: CASSSAVMSTDTQYF

size: -
J: TRBJ1-5
D: -
V: TRBV25-1
DNA: TGTGCCAGCAGTGCCGGGATGCTCGAGGATCAGCCCCAGCATTTT
CDR3: CASSAGMLEDQPQHF

size: -
J: TRBJ2-5
D: TRBD2
V: TRBV18
DNA: TGTGCCAGCTCACCTAGGACTAGCGGTGGAGAGACCCAGTACTTC
CDR3: CASSPRTSGGETQYF

size: -
J: TRBJ2-4
D: -
V: TRBV4-2
DNA: TGTGCCAGCAGCCAAGATCGGTATCGGGGTCCTCTCAAAAACATTCAGTACTTC
CDR3: CASSQDRYRGPLKNIQYF

size: -
J: TRBJ1-1
D: -
V: TRBV6-6
DNA: TGTGCCAGCAGTTACTCGAGGGGGAGGGACACTGAAGCTTTCTTT
CDR3: CASSYSRGRDTEAFF

size: -
J: TRBJ1-1
D: -
V: TRBV11-2
DNA: TGTGCCAGCAGCCTCCGGGGGGGGTATGGAGCTTTCTTT
CDR3: CASSLRGGYGAFF

size: -
J: TRBJ1-1
D: -
V: TRBV11-2
DNA: TGTGCCAGCAGGGGGGCGACCCTTGAAGCTTTCTTT
CDR3: CASRGATLEAFF

size: -
J: TRBJ2-3
D: TRBD2
V: TRBV7-8
DNA: TGTGCCAGCAGTACTACCGGGACTATTATGGCAGATACGCAGTATTTT
CDR3: CASSTTGTIMADTQYF

size: -
J: TRBJ1-1
D: TRBD1
V: TRBV5-6
DNA: TGTGCCAGCAGCTTACTCACAGGGGCATTGAGAATGAACACTGAAGCTTTCTTT
CDR3: CASSLLTGALRMNTEAFF

size: -
J: TRBJ1-3
D: -
V: TRBV7-2
DNA: TGTGCCAGCACCACTTACGGGGGAGGAAACACCATATATTTT
CDR3: CASTTYGGGNTIYF

size: -
J: TRBJ2-7
D: -
V: TRBV9
DNA: TGTGCCAGCAGTGCCGGGACATTACACGAGCAGTACTTC
CDR3: CASSAGTLHEQYF

size: -
J: TRBJ2-5
D: TRBD2
V: TRBV5-1
DNA: TGCGCCAGCAGCTTTCCCACGGGGGGGCAAGAGACCCAGTACTTC
CDR3: CASSFPTGGQETQYF

size: -
J: TRBJ2-7
D: TRBD1
V: TRBV7-6
DNA: TGTGCCAGCACCTCGGACAGGGGCTCCTACGAGCAGTACTTC
CDR3: CASTSDRGSYEQYF

size: -
J: TRBJ1-1
D: TRBD1
V: TRBV30
DNA: TGTGCCTGGAGGGAAGGGGGCGGAGGCACTGAAGCTTTCTTT
CDR3: CAWREGGGGTEAFF

size: -
J: TRBJ2-2
D: TRBD2
V: TRBV4-1
DNA: TGCGCCAGCAGCCACGACGGCGGGGGGGGGAACACCGGGGAGCTGTTTTTT
CDR3: CASSHDGGGGNTGELFF